Described below is a single T cell receptor beta chain sequence and its context. This sample was taken from a study of Tregs in tolerant kidney transplant recipients. Using immunoSEQ multiplex PCR, the repertoire was profiled, and TCRdb retains in-frame clones only, with some absent. The sample shows about 73,000 clones, 80% to 95% of them seen only once. This CDR3 has 16 residues. The sample consisted of Tregs from blood, taken before the transplant. The chain uses TRBV12-2 and TRBJ2-5; no check of the table's D call, TRBD1, against the DNA was made. TRBV12-2 is assigned pseudogene status. The clonotype originates from a human donor who received a combined kidney and bone marrow transplant. The CDR3 coding sequence is TGTGCAAGTCGCGCTCCAGAGGGGGCTGTCCAAGAGACCCAGTACTTC. Its protein product is CASRAPEGAVQETQYF.